This T cell receptor (beta chain) was recorded in a study of blood T cell repertoires in COVID-19. Study as a whole: T cells, B-cell-depleted T cells, or PBMCs supplied cDNA or gDNA.

Per the germline V gene, CDR1 is SGDLS and CDR2 is YYNGEE. This CDR3 region has 16 residues. Trimming took off 1 base at V and 0 bases at J, with 12 bases between the two ends. Per the original methods: Reference gene primer amplification gave estimated nucleated cell counts. TCRdb's table, derived via immunoSEQ multiplex PCR, lists solely in-frame clones and lacks some. The V and J calls and clone size are taken from that table; D and trimming were inferred from the DNA. The sample gives about 150,000 clones, over 80% of which show up once; more than 4.5% is in the top ten. Participants were aged 18 to 89 years, lived in around 22 US areas, and enrolled virtually.

This clonotype was obtained from a man in his 70s who had been exposed to COVID-19. The sequenced material came from PBMCs or T cells enriched from blood (not recorded which). This chain joins TRBV9 and TRBJ2-3; TRBD2 is a possible D gene (5 bases). The CDR3 DNA reads as TGTGCCAGCAGCGTAAATGGGGAGCCTAGCACAGATACGCAGTATTTT. Translating gives CASSVNGEPSTDTQYF.